This passage covers 26 T cell receptor beta chains from one sample sequenced in a study of CD8+CD57+ T cells in acquired aplastic anemia. Genomic DNA, the template, was used for profiling of the TCR beta VDJ and CDR3. TCRdb reanalysed the reads using MiXCR and keeps one entry per CDR3 protein. This sample has hundreds of thousands of distinct CDR3 sequences, with approximately 70% found just once. The source material was sorted CD4+, CD8+, or CD8+CD57+ T cells (not recorded which) from PBMCs. The receptor source for this set is a human donor in good health, serving as a control.

Many counts were recorded for this clonotype. The chain uses TRBV10-3 and TRBJ1-5; perhaps TRBD1 as D (6 bases). Germline CDR1 and CDR2: ENHRY and SYGVKD. Trimming removed 0 bases from V and 2 bases from J, with 17 bases in between. This CDR3 is 18 amino acids long. The CDR3 spells CAISESIGGRIRNQPQHF. The CDR3 nucleotides are TGTGCCATCAGTGAGTCGATCGGGGGGCGGATCCGCAATCAGCCCCAGCATTTT.

Details on this clonotype: This may be a read error, as it is one base from a much larger clone. V gene TRBV7-2 combines with J gene TRBJ2-7, with D unresolved. TRBJ2-1 explains the end of the DNA better; the J call may be wrong. Germline-derived CDR1 and CDR2 are SGHTA and FQGNSA. This CDR3 spans 16 amino acids. CDR3 in amino acids: CASSRRGSQVSYEQFF. DNA of the CDR3: TGTGCCAGCAGCCGCCGCGGTTCTCAGGTTTCCTACGAGCAGTTCTTC.

In its sample, this clonotype was seen many times. This CDR3 reads CASGLVLRGQASPLHF. CDR3 DNA: TGTGCTAGTGGTTTGGTACTCAGGGGGCAAGCTTCACCCCTCCACTTT. The chain uses TRBV12-5 and TRBJ1-6, with TRBD1 matching 8 bases. The CDR3 runs to 16 residues. The V gene's germline CDR1 is LGHNT and CDR2 FRNRAP. After removal of 0 bases from V and 9 bases from J, the junction contained 7 bases not matched to a gene.

This clonotype was counted only a few times. J is TRBJ2-7 and V is TRBV29-1; no firm D call. The CDR3 sequence is 12 residues long. Trimming left V 6 bases short and J 3 bases short, with 12 bases between. The V gene's germline CDR1 is SQVTM and CDR2 ANQGSEA. DNA of the CDR3: TGCAGCGTCGGAACGGAGTTCTACGAGCAGTACTTC. It codes for CSVGTEFYEQYF.

This clonotype was counted a single time. Because the CDR3's place on the DNA is in doubt, the DNA is left out and the CDR3 is given as listed by TCRdb. The V call is TRBV2, the J call TRBJ2-3; the table assigns TRBD2, which was not confirmed against the DNA. The CDR3 is 15 amino acids long, termini counted. Germline CDR1 is SNHLY and CDR2 is FYNNEI. The CDR3 is CASSQQPYEQYFGYF.

The rearrangement links TRBV9 to TRBJ1-6; the D gene is possibly TRBD1 (5 bases). V was trimmed by 2 bases and J by 15 bases, leaving 24 bases between them. The CDR3 is 16 amino acids. CDR1 SGDLS and CDR2 YYNGEE come from the germline V gene. This CDR3 reads CASSVEGNTEAILLHF. DNA of the CDR3: TGTGCCAGCAGCGTGGAGGGGAACACTGAAGCTATCCTCCTCCACTTT.

The chain carries TRBV5-1 and TRBJ2-5; D is unclear. This CDR3 spans 13 amino acids. V was shortened by 3 bases and J by 7 bases, with 13 bases between the two germline ends. Germline V gene lookup returns CDR1 SGHRS and CDR2 YFSETQ. In DNA form, the CDR3 reads TGCGCCAGCAGCTCCCGCCAGCTCGCGACCCAGTACTTC. Its translation is CASSSRQLATQYF.

In regard to this clonotype: Compared with germline, one end of the junction differs, possibly owing to a read error. For the CDR3, the DNA is TGTGCCAGCAGCTCTGATTGGACGAATGGGTACATCTTC. It encodes CASSSDWTNGYIF. V and J are TRBV7-2 and TRBJ1-2; D unclear. The germline gives CDR1 SGHTA, CDR2 FQGNSA. This CDR3 has 13 residues.

The chain carries TRBV4-3 and TRBJ1-1; 11 nucleotides line up with TRBD1. V dropped 1 base and J dropped 1; count of bases not matched to a gene: 5. This CDR3 spans 17 amino acids. Looked up from germline, CDR1 is LGHNA and CDR2 is YSLEER. The DNA of the CDR3 is TGCGCCAGCAGCCAAGGGTCCGGGACAGGGGGGAACACTGAAGCTTTCTTT. Translating gives CASSQGSGTGGNTEAFF.

The rearrangement joins TRBV9 to TRBJ2-2, with TRBD2 identical over 7 bases. The V gene end was trimmed by 4 bases and the J gene end by 5 bases; junction bases not matched to a gene: 17. This CDR3 region has 18 residues. CDR1 is SGDLS, CDR2 YYNGEE, per germline. In nucleotides, the CDR3 is TGTGCCAGCAGCTTCATGGGGACTATAGGAGCTGCTACCGGGGAGCTGTTTTTT. It yields the protein CASSFMGTIGAATGELFF.

A remark on this clonotype: The CDR3 does not end in the conserved phenylalanine or tryptophan, so this is likely a read error. The limits of the CDR3 on the DNA are not certain, so only TCRdb's listed CDR3 is given. This rearrangement joins TRBV2 to TRBJ2-7; TRBD2 was called by the table and not checked on the DNA. From its first to its last residue, the CDR3 has 14 amino acids. CDR1 SNHLY and CDR2 FYNNEI come from the germline V gene. Here the CDR3 reads CASSTHRAEYEQSG.

This sequence joins TRBV20-1 and TRBJ2-5, with TRBD1 as a possible D gene (5 bases). V gave up 2 bases and J gave up 11 bases, with 15 bases separating them. The germline gives CDR1 DFQATT, CDR2 SNEGSKA (reference sequence). CDR3 size: 12 residues. The CDR3 bases are TGCAGTGCTAGACCCCAGGGAAGGAGACAGTACTTC. It is translated as CSARPQGRRQYF.

Concerning this clonotype: An end of the junction does not agree with germline; a read error may underlie this. The chain employs TRBV7-3 and TRBJ2-1; D is possibly TRBD1 (6 bases). Germline V lookup: CDR1 SGHTA, CDR2 FQGTGA. The CDR3 spans 15 residues. CDR3 sequence reads: CASSLEANRDNQQFF. CDR3 DNA: TGCGCCAGCAGCTTGGAGGCTAACCGGGACAATCAGCAGTTCTTC.

A word on this clonotype: Because it lacks the conserved phenylalanine or tryptophan at the end, this CDR3 is likely a read error. The chain uses TRBV20-1 and TRBJ1-1; 9 nucleotides line up with TRBD1. CDR3 size: 16 residues. Germline lookup yields CDR1 DFQATT and CDR2 SNEGSKA (reference sequence). The ends lost 1 base at V and 4 bases at J; junction bases unmatched: 10. CDR3 coding DNA: TGCAGTGCTAGAGTGGACAGGGGCACGGCGGGCACTGAAGCTTTCCTT. The encoded protein is CSARVDRGTAGTEAFL.

This clonotype was counted at least ten times. The V and J genes are TRBV19 and TRBJ1-4; D uncertain. Germline V gene data show CDR1 as LNHDA and CDR2 as SQIVND (reference sequence). The CDR3 has 16 amino acids. Trimming cost V 4 bases and J 0 bases, with 12 bases left between them. The CDR3 is CASSSLSGATNEKLFF. The CDR3 region has the DNA TGTGCCAGTAGTAGCCTCTCTGGAGCAACTAATGAAAAACTGTTTTTT.

This clonotype was counted at least ten times. This chain uses TRBV5-6 with TRBJ1-2; TRBD1 agrees at 10 bases. Losses at the gene ends were 4 bases for V and 4 bases for J; bases not matched to a gene: 7. CDR3 length: 15 amino acids. Per germline, CDR1 SGHDT and CDR2 YYEEEE. CDR3 nucleotides: TGTGCCAGCAGCCCTCCCGGGACAGGGGCCTATGGCTACACCTTC. Encoded protein: CASSPPGTGAYGYTF. Full variable domain (remainder filled in from reference TRBV5-6 and TRBJ1-2): DAGVTQSPTHLIKTRGQQVTLRCSPKSGHDTVSWYQQALGQGPQFIFQYYEEEERQRGNFPDRFSGHQFPNYSSELNVNALLLGDSALYLCASSPPGTGAYGYTFGSGTRLTVV.

Turning to this clonotype: One end of the junction fails to match germline, which may point to a read error. The genes are TRBV7-3 and TRBJ1-2; D gene uncertain. The CDR3 is 14 residues long. Germline V gene data show CDR1 as SGHTA and CDR2 as FQGTGA. The CDR3 region is CASSTTGTNAGSSF. In DNA, the CDR3 is TGTGCCAGCAGCACAACGGGTACTAACGCTGGCTCCTCCTTC.

A word on this clonotype: Germline is not matched at one junction end, which may reflect a read error. This chain links TRBV7-9 with TRBJ1-5; no reliable D call. Germline CDR1 is SEHNR and CDR2 is FQNEAQ (reference sequence). This CDR3 region has 13 residues. CDR3 bases: TGCGCCAGCAGCTTAATGGGAGATCTGACCCAGCATTTT. It translates to CASSLMGDLTQHF. Full variable domain (outside the CDR3, taken from reference TRBV7-9 and TRBJ1-5): DTGVSQNPRHKITKRGQNVTFRCDPISEHNRLYWYRQTLGQGPEFLTYFQNEAQLEKSRLLSDRFSAERPKGSFSTLEIQRTEQGDSAMYLCASSLMGDLTQHFGDGTRLSIL.

This sequence joins TRBV12-3 or TRBV12-4 and TRBJ2-1; 10 bases line up with TRBD2. The junction had 12 bases not matched to a gene; V was cut back by 6 bases and J by 7 bases. The CDR3 covers 16 residues. The CDR3 sequence: CASRRNRLAGTNEQFF. The CDR3 coding sequence is TGTGCCAGCAGGCGCAACCGACTAGCGGGCACTAATGAGCAGTTCTTC.

With regard to this clonotype: Lacking the conserved final phenylalanine or tryptophan, this CDR3 likely reflects a read error. The chain combines TRBV2 with TRBJ1-5, with D tentatively TRBD1 (5 bases). V lost 5 bases, J lost 2 bases, and 13 bases lay in between. This CDR3 is 15 amino acids long. Germline V gives CDR1 SNHLY, CDR2 FYNNEI. CDR3 sequence reads: CASSLPGRGNQPQHG. CDR3 nucleotide sequence: TGTGCCAGCAGTCTGCCGGGGCGGGGCAATCAGCCCCAGCATGGT.

Comment on this clonotype: A junction end diverges from the germline sequence, so it may reflect a read error. J is TRBJ1-5 and V is TRBV7-2; the D gene is possibly TRBD1 (5 bases). The CDR3 length is 15 residues. Per the germline V gene, CDR1 is SGHTA and CDR2 is FQGNSA. The CDR3 here is CASSAGAGGNQPLHF. CDR3 in DNA: TGTGCCAGCAGCGCCGGGGCAGGCGGCAATCAGCCCCTGCATTTT.

This chain joins TRBV7-2 and TRBJ1-5, with D perhaps TRBD1 (6 bases). V lost 5 bases and J 6 bases, leaving 14 bases between the germline ends. There are 14 residues in the CDR3. Germline lookup yields CDR1 SGHTA and CDR2 FQGNSA. Written as DNA, the CDR3 is TGTGCCAGCAGCGAAAGGGGGAACAGTCAGCCCCAGCATTTT. Protein product: CASSERGNSQPQHF.

Note on this clonotype: This CDR3 is missing its conserved last phenylalanine or tryptophan, likely due to a read error. This chain's CDR3 is CATGRNRDENLFS. In DNA form, the CDR3 reads TGTGCCACCGGGAGAAACAGGGATGAAAATCTGTTTTCT. This rearrangement joins TRBV7-9 to TRBJ1-4, with D possibly being TRBD1 (6 bases). Germline CDR1 is SEHNR and CDR2 is FQNEAQ (reference sequence). The CDR3 is 13 amino acids.

This clonotype was counted many times. CDR3 nucleotide sequence: TGCAGTGCGCCGGACGGACAGGCTGGAAACACCATATATTTT. This translates into CSAPDGQAGNTIYF. The chain is built from TRBV20-1 and TRBJ1-3; TRBD1 matches at 7 bases. CDR3 size: 14 residues. Germline V lookup: CDR1 DFQATT, CDR2 SNEGSKA (reference sequence). V trimming: 6 bases; J trimming: 2 bases; junction bases outside the gene matches: 7.

In its sample, this clonotype was seen a few times. V usage is TRBV10-1 and J usage is TRBJ1-1; TRBD1 is a possible D gene (5 bases). The ends were cut back, 8 bases at V and 5 bases at J, with 15 bases in the middle. Germline V gene lookup returns CDR1 WNHNN and CDR2 SYGVQD (reference sequence). The CDR3 has 13 residues. As DNA, the CDR3 is TGCGCCAGCGAATATTTCTGGGGGACTGAAGCTTTCTTT. Translation: CASEYFWGTEAFF.

This clonotype was detected ten times or more. This sequence joins TRBV6-5 and TRBJ2-1, with 8 bases that match TRBD2. The length of the CDR3 is 15 residues. Germline trimming cut 2 bases from V and 6 bases from J; bases unmatched to any gene: 6. CDR1 is MNHEY and CDR2 is SVGAGI in the germline V gene. CDR3 sequence reads: CASSYARGAGNEQFF. The CDR3 DNA is TGTGCCAGCAGTTACGCGCGGGGGGCCGGCAATGAGCAGTTCTTC.